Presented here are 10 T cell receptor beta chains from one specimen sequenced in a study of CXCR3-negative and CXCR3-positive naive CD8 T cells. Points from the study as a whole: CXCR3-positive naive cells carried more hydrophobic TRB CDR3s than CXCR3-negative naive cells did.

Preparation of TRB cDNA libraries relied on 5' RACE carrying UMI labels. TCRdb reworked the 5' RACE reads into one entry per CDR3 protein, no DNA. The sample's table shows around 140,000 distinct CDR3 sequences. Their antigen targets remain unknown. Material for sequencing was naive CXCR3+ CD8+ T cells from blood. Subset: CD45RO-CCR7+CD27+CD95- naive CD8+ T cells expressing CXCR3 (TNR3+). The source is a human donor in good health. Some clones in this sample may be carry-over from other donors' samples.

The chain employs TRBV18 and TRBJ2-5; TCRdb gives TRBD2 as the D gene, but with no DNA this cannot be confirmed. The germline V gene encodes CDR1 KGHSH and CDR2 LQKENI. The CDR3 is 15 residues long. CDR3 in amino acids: CASSPGQALLWTQYF.

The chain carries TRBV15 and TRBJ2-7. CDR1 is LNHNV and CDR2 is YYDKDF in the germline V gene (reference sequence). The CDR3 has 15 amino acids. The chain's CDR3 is CATSRATERDYEQYF. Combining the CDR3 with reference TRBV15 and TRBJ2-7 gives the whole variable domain DAMVIQNPRYQVTQFGKPVTLSCSQTLNHNVMYWYQQKSSQAPKLLFHYYDKDFNNEADTPDNFQSRRPNTSFCFLDIRSPGLGDTAMYLCATSRATERDYEQYFGPGTRLTVT.

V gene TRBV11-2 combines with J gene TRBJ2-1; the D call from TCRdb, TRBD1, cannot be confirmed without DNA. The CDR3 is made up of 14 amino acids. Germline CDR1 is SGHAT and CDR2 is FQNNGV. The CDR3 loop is CASSLDVGPGEQFF.

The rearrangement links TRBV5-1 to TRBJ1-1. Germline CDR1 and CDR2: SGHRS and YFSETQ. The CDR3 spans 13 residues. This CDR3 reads CASSLSVNTEAFF.

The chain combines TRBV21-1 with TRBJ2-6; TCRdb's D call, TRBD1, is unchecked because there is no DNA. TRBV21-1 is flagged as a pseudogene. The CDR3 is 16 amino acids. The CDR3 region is CASSYRDRGRPNVLTF.

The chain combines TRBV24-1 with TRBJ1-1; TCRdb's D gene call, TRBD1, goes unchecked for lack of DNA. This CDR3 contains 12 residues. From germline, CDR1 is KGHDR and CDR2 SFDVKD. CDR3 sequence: CATSETGEKAFF.

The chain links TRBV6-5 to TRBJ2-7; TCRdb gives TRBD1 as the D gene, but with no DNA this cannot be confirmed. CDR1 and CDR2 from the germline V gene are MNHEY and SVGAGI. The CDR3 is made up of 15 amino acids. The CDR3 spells CASSHRDPPGYEQYF.

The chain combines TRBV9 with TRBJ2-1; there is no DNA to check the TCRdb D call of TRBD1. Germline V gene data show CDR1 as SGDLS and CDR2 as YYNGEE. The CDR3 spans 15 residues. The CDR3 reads CASSVAGGTYNEQFF.

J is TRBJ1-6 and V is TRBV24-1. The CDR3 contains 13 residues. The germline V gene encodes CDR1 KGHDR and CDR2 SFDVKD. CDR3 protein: CAAGPAYNSPLHF.

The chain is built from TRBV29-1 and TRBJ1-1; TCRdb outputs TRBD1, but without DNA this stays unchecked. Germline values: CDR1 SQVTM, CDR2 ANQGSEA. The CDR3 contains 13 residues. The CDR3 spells CSVVPQGLTEAFF.